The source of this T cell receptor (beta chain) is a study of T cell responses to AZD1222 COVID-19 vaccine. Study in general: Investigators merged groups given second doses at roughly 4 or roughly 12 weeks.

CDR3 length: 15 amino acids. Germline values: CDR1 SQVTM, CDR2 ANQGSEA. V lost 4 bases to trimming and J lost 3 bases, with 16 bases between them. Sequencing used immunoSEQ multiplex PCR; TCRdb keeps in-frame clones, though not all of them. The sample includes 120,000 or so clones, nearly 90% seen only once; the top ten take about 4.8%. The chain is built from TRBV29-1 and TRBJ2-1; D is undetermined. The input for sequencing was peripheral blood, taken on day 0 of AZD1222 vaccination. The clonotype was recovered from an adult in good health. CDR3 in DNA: TGCAGCGTTGTAAACCCCGGACGGTACTACAATGAGCAGTTCTTC. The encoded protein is CSVVNPGRYYNEQFF.